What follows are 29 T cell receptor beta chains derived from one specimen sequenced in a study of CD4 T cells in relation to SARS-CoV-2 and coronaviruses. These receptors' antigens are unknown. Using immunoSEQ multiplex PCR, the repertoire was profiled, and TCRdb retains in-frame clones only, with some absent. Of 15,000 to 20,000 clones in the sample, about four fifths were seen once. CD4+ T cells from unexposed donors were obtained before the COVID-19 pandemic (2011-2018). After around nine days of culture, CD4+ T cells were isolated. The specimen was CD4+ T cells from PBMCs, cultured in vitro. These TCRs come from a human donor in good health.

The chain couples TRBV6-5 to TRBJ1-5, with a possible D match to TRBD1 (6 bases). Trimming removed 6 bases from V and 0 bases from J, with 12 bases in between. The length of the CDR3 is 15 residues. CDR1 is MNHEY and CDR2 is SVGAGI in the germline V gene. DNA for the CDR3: TGTGCCAGCAGCGGGGGCGCCTATAGCAATCAGCCCCAGCATTTT. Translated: CASSGGAYSNQPQHF.

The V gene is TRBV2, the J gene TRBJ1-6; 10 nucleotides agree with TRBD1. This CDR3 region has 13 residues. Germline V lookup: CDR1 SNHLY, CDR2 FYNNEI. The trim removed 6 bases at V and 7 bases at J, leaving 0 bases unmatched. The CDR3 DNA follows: TGTGCCAGCAGGGACAGGGGGAATTCACCCCTCCACTTT. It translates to CASRDRGNSPLHF. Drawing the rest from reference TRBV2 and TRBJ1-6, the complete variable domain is EPEVTQTPSHQVTQMGQEVILRCVPISNHLYFYWYRQILGQKVEFLVSFYNNEISEKSEIFDDQFSVERPDGSNFTLKIRSTKLEDSAMYFCASRDRGNSPLHFGNGTRLTVT.

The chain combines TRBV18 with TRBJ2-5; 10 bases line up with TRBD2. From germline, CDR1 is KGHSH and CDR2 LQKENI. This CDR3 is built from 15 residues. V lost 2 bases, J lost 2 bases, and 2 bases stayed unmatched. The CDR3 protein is CASSPVAGGQETQYF. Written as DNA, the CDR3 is TGTGCCAGCTCACCAGTAGCGGGAGGACAAGAGACCCAGTACTTC.

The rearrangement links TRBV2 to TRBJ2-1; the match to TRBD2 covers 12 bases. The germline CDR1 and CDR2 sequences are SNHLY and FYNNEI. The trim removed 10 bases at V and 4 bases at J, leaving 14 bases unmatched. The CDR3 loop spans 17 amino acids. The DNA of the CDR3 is TGTGCCACCGGACAGGGGAGACTAGCGGGAGCTTACAATGAGCAGTTCTTC. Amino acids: CATGQGRLAGAYNEQFF.

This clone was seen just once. The CDR3 spells CASSARGGSSYNEQFF. CDR3 sequence (DNA): TGTGCCAGCAGTGCCCGGGGGGGAAGCTCCTACAATGAGCAGTTCTTC. V and J are TRBV6-1 and TRBJ2-1; 8 bases align to TRBD2. Germline V gene data show CDR1 as MNHNS and CDR2 as SASEGT. CDR3 length equals 16 residues. Trimming removed 4 bases from V and 0 bases from J; junction bases left unmatched: 5.

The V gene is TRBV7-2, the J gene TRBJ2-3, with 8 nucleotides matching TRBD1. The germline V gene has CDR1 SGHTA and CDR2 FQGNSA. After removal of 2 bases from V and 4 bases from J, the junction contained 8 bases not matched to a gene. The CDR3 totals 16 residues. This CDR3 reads CASSLYGQGSADTQYF. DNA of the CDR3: TGTGCCAGCAGCTTATATGGACAGGGAAGCGCAGATACGCAGTATTTT.

The CDR3 loop reads CATSDLRQLGTGELFF. DNA of the CDR3: TGTGCCACCAGTGATTTGCGTCAGTTGGGAACCGGGGAGCTGTTTTTT. The chain has TRBV24-1 and TRBJ2-2; no clear D gene. The CDR3 totals 16 residues. V was shortened by 0 bases and J by 5 bases, with 12 bases between the two germline ends. CDR1 is KGHDR and CDR2 is SFDVKD in the germline V gene.

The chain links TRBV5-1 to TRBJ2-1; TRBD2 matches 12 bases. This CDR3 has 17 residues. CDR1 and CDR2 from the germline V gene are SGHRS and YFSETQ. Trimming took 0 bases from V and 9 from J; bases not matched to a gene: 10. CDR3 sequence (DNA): TGCGCCAGCAGCTTGGCCACTCTAGCGGGAGGGCTCGGTGAGCAGTTCTTC. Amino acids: CASSLATLAGGLGEQFF.

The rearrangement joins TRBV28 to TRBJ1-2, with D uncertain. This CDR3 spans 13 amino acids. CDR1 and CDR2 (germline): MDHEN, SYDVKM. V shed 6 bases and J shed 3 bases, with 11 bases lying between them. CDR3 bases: TGTGCCAGCAGGGGGAACAGAGACTATGGCTACACCTTC. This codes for CASRGNRDYGYTF.

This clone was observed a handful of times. CDR3 residues: CASSAGPNSPLHF. CDR3 nucleotides: TGTGCCAGCAGCGCAGGACCTAATTCACCCCTCCACTTT. V is TRBV9 and J is TRBJ1-6; no clear D. Trimming shortened V by 3 bases and J by 6 bases, and 7 bases separated the two germline ends. The germline V gene has CDR1 SGDLS and CDR2 YYNGEE. The CDR3 totals 13 residues.

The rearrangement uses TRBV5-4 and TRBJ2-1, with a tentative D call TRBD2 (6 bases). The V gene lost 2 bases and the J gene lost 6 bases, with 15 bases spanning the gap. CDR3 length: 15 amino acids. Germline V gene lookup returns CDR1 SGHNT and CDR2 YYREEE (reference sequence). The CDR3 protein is CASSLERGSGNEQFF. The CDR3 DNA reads TGTGCCAGCAGCTTAGAACGGGGGTCTGGCAATGAGCAGTTCTTC.

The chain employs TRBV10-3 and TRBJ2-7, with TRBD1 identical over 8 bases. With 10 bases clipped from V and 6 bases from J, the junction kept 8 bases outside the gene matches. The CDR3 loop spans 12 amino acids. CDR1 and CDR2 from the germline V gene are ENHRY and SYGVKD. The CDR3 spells CATGTGSGEQYF. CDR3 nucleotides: TGTGCCACCGGGACAGGTTCGGGCGAGCAGTACTTC.

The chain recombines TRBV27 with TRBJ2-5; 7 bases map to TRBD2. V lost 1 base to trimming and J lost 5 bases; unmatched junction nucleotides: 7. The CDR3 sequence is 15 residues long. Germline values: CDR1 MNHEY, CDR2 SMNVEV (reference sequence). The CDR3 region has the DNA TGTGCCAGCAGTTTATGGGGGGGTTTGGGGGAGACCCAGTACTTC. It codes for CASSLWGGLGETQYF.

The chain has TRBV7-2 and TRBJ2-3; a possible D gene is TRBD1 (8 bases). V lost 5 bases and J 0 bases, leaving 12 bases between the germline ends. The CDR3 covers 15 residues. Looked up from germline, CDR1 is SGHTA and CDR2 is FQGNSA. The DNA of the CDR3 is TGTGCCAGCAGCGGACAGGGAGGGAGCACAGATACGCAGTATTTT. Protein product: CASSGQGGSTDTQYF.

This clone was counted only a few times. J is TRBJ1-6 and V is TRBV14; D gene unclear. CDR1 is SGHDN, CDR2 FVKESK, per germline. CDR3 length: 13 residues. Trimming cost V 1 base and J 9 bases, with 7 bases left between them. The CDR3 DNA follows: TGTGCCAGCAGCCAAGTTGACGGTTCACCCCTCCACTTT. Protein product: CASSQVDGSPLHF. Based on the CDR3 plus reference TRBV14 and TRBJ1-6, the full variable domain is EAGVTQFPSHSVIEKGQTVTLRCDPISGHDNLYWYRRVMGKEIKFLLHFVKESKQDESGMPNNRFLAERTGGTYSTLKVQPAELEDSGVYFCASSQVDGSPLHFGNGTRLTVT.

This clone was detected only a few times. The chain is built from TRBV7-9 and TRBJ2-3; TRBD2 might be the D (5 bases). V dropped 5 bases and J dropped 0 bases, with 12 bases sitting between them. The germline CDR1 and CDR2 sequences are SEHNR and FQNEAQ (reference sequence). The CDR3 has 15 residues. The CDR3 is CASSTGSGSTDTQYF. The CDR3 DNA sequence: TGTGCCAGCAGCACGGGGAGCGGCAGCACAGATACGCAGTATTTT. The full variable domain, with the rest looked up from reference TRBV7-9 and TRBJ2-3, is DTGVSQNPRHKITKRGQNVTFRCDPISEHNRLYWYRQTLGQGPEFLTYFQNEAQLEKSRLLSDRFSAERPKGSFSTLEIQRTEQGDSAMYLCASSTGSGSTDTQYFGPGTRLTVL.

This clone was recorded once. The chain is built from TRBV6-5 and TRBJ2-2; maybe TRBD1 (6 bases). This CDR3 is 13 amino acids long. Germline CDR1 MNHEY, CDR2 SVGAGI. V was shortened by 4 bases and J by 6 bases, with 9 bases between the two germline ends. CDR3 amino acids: CASSLQGPGELFF. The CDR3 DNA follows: TGTGCCAGCAGTTTACAGGGCCCCGGGGAGCTGTTTTTT.

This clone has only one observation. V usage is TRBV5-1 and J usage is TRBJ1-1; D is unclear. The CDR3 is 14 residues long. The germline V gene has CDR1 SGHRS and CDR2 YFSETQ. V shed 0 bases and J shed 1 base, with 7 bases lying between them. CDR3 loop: CASSLGAENTEAFF. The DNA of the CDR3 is TGCGCCAGCAGCTTGGGGGCGGAGAACACTGAAGCTTTCTTT.

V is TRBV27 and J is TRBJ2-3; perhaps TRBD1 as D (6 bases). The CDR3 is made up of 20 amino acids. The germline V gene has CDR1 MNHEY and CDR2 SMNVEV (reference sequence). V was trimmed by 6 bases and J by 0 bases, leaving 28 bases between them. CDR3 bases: TGTGCCAGCAGCTCCCAAGGCAGGGGCCAATCTCGTACTAGCACAGATACGCAGTATTTT. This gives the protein CASSSQGRGQSRTSTDTQYF.

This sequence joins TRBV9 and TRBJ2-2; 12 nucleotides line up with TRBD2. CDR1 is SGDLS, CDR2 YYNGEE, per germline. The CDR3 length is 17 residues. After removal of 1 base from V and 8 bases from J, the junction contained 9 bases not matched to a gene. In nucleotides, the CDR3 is TGTGCCAGCAGCGTAACCTTGACTAGCGGGAGTTTGGGGGAGCTGTTTTTT. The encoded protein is CASSVTLTSGSLGELFF.

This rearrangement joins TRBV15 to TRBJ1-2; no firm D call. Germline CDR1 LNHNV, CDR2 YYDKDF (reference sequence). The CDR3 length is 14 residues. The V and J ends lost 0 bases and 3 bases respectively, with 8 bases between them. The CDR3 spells CATSRDEHHYGYTF. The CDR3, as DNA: TGTGCCACCAGCAGAGATGAACACCACTATGGCTACACCTTC.

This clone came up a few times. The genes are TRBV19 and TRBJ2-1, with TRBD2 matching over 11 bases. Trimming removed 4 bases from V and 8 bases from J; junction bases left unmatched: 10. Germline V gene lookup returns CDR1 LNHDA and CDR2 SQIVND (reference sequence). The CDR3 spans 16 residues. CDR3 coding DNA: TGTGCCAGTAGTACCATACTAGCGGGAGTGCACGATGAGCAGTTCTTC. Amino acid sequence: CASSTILAGVHDEQFF.

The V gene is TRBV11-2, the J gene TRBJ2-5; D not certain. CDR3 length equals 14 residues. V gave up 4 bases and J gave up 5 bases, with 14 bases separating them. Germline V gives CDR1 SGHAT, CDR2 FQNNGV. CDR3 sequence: CASSSGPVGETQYF. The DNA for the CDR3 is TGTGCCAGCAGCTCAGGACCGGTAGGGGAGACCCAGTACTTC.

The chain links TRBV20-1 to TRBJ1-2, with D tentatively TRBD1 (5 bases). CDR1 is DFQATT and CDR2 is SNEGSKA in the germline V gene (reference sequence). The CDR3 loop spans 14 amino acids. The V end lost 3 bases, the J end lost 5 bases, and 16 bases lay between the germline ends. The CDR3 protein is CSASKAGRGYGYTF. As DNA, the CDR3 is TGCAGTGCTAGTAAGGCGGGGCGCGGGTATGGCTACACCTTC.

The CDR3 region is CASSLRPSGTTDTQYF. CDR3 DNA: TGTGCCAGCAGCTTAAGGCCTAGCGGTACGACAGATACGCAGTATTTT. The chain uses TRBV7-3 and TRBJ2-3, with 7 bases matching TRBD2. Unmatched junction bases numbered 7, after V lost 1 base and J lost 3 bases. CDR3 size: 16 residues. The germline V gene has CDR1 SGHTA and CDR2 FQGTGA.

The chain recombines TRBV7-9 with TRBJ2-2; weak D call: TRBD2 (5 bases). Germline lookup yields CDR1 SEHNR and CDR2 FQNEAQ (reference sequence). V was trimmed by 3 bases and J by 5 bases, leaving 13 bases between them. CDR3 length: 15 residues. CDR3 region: CASSLKAGPTGELFF. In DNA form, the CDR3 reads TGTGCCAGCAGCTTGAAGGCGGGTCCAACCGGGGAGCTGTTTTTT. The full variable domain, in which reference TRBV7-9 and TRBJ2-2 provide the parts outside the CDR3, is DTGVSQNPRHKITKRGQNVTFRCDPISEHNRLYWYRQTLGQGPEFLTYFQNEAQLEKSRLLSDRFSAERPKGSFSTLEIQRTEQGDSAMYLCASSLKAGPTGELFFGEGSRLTVL.

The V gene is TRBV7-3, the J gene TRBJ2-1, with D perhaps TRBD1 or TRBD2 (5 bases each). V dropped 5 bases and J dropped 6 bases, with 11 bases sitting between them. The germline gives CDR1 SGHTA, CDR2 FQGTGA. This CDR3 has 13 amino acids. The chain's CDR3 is CASSPTGTNEQFF. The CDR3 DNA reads TGTGCCAGCAGCCCGACCGGGACCAATGAGCAGTTCTTC.

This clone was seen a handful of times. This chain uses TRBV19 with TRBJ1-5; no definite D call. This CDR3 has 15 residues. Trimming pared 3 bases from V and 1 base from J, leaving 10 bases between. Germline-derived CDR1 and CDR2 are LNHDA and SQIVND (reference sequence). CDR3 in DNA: TGTGCCAGTAGTATGGGAGGGCTAAGCAATCAGCCCCAGCATTTT. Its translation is CASSMGGLSNQPQHF. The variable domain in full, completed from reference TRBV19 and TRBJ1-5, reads DGGITQSPKYLFRKEGQNVTLSCEQNLNHDAMYWYRQDPGQGLRLIYYSQIVNDFQKGDIAEGYSVSREKKESFPLTVTSAQKNPTAFYLCASSMGGLSNQPQHFGDGTRLSIL.

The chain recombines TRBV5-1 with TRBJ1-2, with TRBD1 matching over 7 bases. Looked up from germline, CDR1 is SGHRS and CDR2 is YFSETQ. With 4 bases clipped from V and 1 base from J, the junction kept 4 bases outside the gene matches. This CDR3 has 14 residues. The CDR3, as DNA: TGCGCCAGCAGCCCGGGACAGAATAACTATGGCTACACCTTC. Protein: CASSPGQNNYGYTF.